This entry is about one T cell receptor beta chain. This sample is drawn from a study of blood T cell repertoires in COVID-19. Generated by immunoSEQ multiplex PCR, the TCRdb table keeps only in-frame clones and is missing some. The sample includes approximately 230,000 clones, 87% of them seen just once. The junction had 8 bases not matched to a gene; V was cut back by 4 bases and J by 5 bases. The CDR3 is made up of 16 amino acids. Germline V gene data show CDR1 as SGHNT and CDR2 as YYREEE (reference sequence). Material: peripheral blood. The chain uses TRBV5-4 and TRBJ2-3, with 12 bases that match TRBD2. The receptor comes from a man in his late teens or twenties with active or convalescent COVID-19. The CDR3 DNA is TGTGCCAGCAGCCCGCGGACTAGCGGGAAGGGAGATACGCAGTATTTT. The encoded protein is CASSPRTSGKGDTQYF. Variable domain in full (rest from reference TRBV5-4 and TRBJ2-3): ETGVTQSPTHLIKTRGQQVTLRCSSQSGHNTVSWYQQALGQGPQFIFQYYREEENGRGNFPPRFSGLQFPNYSSELNVNALELDDSALYLCASSPRTSGKGDTQYFGPGTRLTVL.